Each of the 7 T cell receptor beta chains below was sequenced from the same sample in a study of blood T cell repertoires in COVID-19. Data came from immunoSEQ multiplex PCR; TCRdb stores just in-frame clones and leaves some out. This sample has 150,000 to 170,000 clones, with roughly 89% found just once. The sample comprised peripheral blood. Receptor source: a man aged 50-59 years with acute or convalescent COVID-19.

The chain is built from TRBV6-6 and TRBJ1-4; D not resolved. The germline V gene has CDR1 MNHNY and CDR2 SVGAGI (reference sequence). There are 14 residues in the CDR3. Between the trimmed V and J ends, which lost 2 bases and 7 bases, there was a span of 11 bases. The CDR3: CASSYEGGSEKLFF. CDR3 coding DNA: TGTGCCAGCAGTTACGAGGGTGGTAGTGAAAAACTGTTTTTT.

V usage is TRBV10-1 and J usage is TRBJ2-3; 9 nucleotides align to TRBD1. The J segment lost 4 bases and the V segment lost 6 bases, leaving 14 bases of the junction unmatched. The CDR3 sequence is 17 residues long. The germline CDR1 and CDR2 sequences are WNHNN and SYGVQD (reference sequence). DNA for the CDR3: TGCGCCAGCAGCGAACAAGGGACAGGGTTTTTCCCAGATACGCAGTATTTT. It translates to CASSEQGTGFFPDTQYF.

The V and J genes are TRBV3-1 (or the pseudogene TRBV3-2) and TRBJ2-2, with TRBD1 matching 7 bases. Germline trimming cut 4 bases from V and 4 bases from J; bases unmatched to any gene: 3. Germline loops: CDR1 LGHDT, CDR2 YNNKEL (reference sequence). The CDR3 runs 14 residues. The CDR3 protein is CASSPRDSTGELFF. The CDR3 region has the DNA TGTGCCAGCAGCCCCCGGGACAGCACCGGGGAGCTGTTTTTT.

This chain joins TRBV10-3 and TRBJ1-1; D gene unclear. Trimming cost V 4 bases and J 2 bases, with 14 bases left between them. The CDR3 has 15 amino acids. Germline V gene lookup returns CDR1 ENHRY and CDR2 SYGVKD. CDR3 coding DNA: TGTGCCATCAGTGTAGACGGGAGGCCAAACACTGAAGCTTTCTTT. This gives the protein CAISVDGRPNTEAFF.

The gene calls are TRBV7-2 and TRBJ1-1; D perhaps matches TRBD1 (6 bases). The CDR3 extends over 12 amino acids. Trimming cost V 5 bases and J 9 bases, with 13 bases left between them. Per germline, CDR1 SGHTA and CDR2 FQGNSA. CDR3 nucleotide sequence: TGTGCCAGCAGCCTTACCGGACAGAAAGCTTTCTTT. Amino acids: CASSLTGQKAFF.

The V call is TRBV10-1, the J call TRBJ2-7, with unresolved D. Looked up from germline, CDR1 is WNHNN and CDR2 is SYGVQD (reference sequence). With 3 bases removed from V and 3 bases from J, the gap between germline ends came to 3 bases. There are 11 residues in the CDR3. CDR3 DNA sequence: TGCGCCAGCAGTGACCGCTACGAGCAGTACTTC. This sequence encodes CASSDRYEQYF.

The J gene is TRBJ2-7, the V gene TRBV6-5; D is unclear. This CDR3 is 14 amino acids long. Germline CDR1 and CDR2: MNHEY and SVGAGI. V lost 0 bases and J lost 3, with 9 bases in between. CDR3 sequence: CASSYSVPVYEQYF. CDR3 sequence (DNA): TGTGCCAGCAGTTACTCTGTCCCCGTCTACGAGCAGTACTTC.